Sequencing of this T cell receptor beta chain was carried out in a study of OX40 agonist ivuxolimab in advanced cancers. About the study: There were three patients with partial responses, one having hepatocellular carcinoma and two cutaneous melanoma.

The study's findings and limits: Among expanded peripheral T cells, antigen specificity went undetermined. Expansion of clones was among the lowest in partial responders at 0.1-3.0 mg/kg.

As regards this clone: Its target is not known.

Germline V gene data show CDR1 as SGHAT and CDR2 as FQNNGV. The germline V and J ends were trimmed by 5 bases and 1 base, with 15 bases remaining between them. This CDR3 has 15 residues. The repertoire was sequenced with immunoSEQ multiplex PCR; TCRdb's copy has only in-frame clones and lacks some. This sample yields 50,000 to 65,000 clones, of which over 80% are seen a single time; around 2.8% belongs to the top ten. Samples of blood were obtained at baseline, on cycle 4 day 1, and on cycle 7 day 1. Sequences were derived from CD4+ or CD8+ T cells sorted from blood, sampled in a trial of the OX40 agonist ivuxolimab. V is TRBV11-2 and J is TRBJ2-7; D not certain. The sequence was collected from an adult with an advanced solid tumor such as melanoma, head and neck, liver or kidney cancer. The DNA of the CDR3 is TGTGCCAGCAGCGTAGGGTGGGTTGGTTCCTACGAGCAGTACTTC. Its translation: CASSVGWVGSYEQYF.